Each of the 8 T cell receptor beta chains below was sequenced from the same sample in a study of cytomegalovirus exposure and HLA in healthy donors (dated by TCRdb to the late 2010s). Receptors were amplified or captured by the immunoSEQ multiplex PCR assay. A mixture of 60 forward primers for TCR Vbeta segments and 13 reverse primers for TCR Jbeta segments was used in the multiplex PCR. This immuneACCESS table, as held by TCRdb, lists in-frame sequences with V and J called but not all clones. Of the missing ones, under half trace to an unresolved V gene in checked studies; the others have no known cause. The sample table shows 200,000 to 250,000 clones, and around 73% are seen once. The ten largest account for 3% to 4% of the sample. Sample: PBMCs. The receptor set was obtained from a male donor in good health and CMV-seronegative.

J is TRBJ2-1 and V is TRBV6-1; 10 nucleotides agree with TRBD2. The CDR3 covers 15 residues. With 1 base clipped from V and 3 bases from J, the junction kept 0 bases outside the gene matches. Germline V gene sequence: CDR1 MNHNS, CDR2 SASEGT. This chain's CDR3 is CASSEGTSGYNEQFF. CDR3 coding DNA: TGTGCCAGCAGTGAAGGGACTAGCGGCTACAATGAGCAGTTCTTC.

DNA of the CDR3: TGTGCCACCAGCAGAGATAATGCGGGCAGAGGGGAAAAACTGTTTTTT. This codes for CATSRDNAGRGEKLFF. The chain links TRBV15 to TRBJ1-4; D not certain. Germline CDR1 and CDR2: LNHNV and YYDKDF (reference sequence). The V and J ends lost 0 bases and 8 bases respectively, with 16 bases between them. This CDR3 is built from 16 residues.

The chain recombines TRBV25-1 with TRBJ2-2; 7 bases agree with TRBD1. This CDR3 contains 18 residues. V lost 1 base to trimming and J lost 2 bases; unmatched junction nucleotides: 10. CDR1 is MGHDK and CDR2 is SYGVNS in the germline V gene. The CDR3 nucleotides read TGTGCCAGCAGTGAATGGGGCAGGGGGATCGGAAACACCGGGGAGCTGTTTTTT. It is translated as CASSEWGRGIGNTGELFF.

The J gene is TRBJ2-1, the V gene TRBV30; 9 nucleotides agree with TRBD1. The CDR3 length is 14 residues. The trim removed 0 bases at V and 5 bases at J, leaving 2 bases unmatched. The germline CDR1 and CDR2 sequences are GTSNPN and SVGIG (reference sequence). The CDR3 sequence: CAWSVWDRDNEQFF. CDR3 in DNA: TGTGCCTGGAGTGTATGGGACAGGGACAATGAGCAGTTCTTC.

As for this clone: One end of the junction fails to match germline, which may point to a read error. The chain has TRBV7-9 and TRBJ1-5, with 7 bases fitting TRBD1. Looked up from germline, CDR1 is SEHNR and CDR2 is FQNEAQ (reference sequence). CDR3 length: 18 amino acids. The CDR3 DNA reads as TGTTCCAGCAGCTTAGGGGACAGAGGGAGAGGGGGAAATCAGCCCCAGCATTTT. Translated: CSSSLGDRGRGGNQPQHF.

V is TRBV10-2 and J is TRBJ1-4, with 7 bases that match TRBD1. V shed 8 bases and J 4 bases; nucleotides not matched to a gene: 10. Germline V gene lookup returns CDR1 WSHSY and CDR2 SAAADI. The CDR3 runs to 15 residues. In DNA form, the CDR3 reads TGCGCCAGCGGAACGACAGGGAGAAGTAATGAAAAACTGTTTTTT. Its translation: CASGTTGRSNEKLFF.

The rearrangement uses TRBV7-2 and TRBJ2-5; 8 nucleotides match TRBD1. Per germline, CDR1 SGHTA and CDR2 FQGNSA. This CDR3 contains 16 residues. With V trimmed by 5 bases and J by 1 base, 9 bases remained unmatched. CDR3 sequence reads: CASSLGQGGGQETQYF. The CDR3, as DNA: TGTGCCAGCAGCCTAGGACAGGGAGGAGGCCAAGAGACCCAGTACTTC.

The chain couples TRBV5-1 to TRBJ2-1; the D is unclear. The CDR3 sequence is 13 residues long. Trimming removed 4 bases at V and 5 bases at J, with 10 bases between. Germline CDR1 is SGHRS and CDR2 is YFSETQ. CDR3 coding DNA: TGCGCCAGCAGCCCTAACAGCCACAATGAGCAGTTCTTC. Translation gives CASSPNSHNEQFF.